The 6 T cell receptor beta chains presented below share a single source sample, sequenced in a study of monozygotic twins with inflammatory bowel disease. With the 5' RACE reads reprocessed, TCRdb shows one record per CDR3 protein and no DNA. The table for this sample gives 350,000 to 500,000 distinct CDR3 sequences. Sequencing used blood. The receptors derive from a human donor with ulcerative colitis or Crohn's disease, or a healthy co-twin of an affected twin (not recorded which).

The chain links TRBV11-2 to TRBJ2-1; TCRdb selects TRBD1, and the lack of DNA leaves this call unchecked. This CDR3 has 19 amino acids. CDR1 is SGHAT and CDR2 is FQNNGV in the germline V gene. The CDR3 loop is CASSAAGGAVLSSYNEQFF.

The rearrangement uses TRBV20-1 and TRBJ2-3; TCRdb names TRBD1, which stays unverified in the absence of DNA. CDR1 is DFQATT and CDR2 is SNEGSKA in the germline V gene (reference sequence). There are 12 residues in the CDR3. The CDR3: CSAATGTDTQYF.

The chain couples TRBV12-3 or TRBV12-4 to TRBJ1-1. CDR3 length equals 15 residues. Here the CDR3 reads CASSLGVQKNTEAFF.

The chain combines TRBV7-9 with TRBJ2-3; TCRdb names TRBD1, which stays unverified in the absence of DNA. Germline V gene sequence: CDR1 SEHNR, CDR2 FQNEAQ (reference sequence). The CDR3 length is 17 residues. CDR3 in amino acids: CASSYPTGTGVPDTQYF.

The rearrangement uses TRBV6-1 and TRBJ1-6; TCRdb's D gene call, TRBD1, goes unchecked for lack of DNA. Looked up from germline, CDR1 is MNHNS and CDR2 is SASEGT. This CDR3 has 14 residues. This chain's CDR3 is CASTRQGPNSPLHF.

The chain links TRBV6-5 to TRBJ1-1; TCRdb returns TRBD1, unconfirmable since there is no DNA. Per germline, CDR1 MNHEY and CDR2 SVGAGI. The CDR3 is made up of 15 amino acids. The CDR3 loop is CASSYSGQGGFEAFF.